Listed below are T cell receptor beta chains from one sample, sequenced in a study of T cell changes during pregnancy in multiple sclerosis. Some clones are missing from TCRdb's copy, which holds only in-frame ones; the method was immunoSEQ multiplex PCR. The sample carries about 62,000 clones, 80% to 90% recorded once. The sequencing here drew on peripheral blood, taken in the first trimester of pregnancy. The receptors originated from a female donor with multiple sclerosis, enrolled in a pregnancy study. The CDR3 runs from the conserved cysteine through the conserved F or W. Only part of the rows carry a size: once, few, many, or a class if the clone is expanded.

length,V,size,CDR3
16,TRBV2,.,CASSEAPGGWNTEAFF
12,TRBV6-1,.,CASRGSNQPQHF
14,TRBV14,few,CASAIIAGESPLHF
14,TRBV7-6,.,CASSLRDRGKEQYF
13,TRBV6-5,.,CASSAPEPNEAFF
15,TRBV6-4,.,CASSEVAGNTGELFF
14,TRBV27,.,CASRHDTGYRGYTF
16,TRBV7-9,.,CASSLDRVNFAGELFF
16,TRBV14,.,CASSPFRTSSYNEQFF
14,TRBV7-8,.,CASSAGQGNQPQHF
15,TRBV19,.,CASSAGTGRLETQYF
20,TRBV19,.,CASSSPLGQAGGSGANVLTF
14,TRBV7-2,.,CASSLGGTSETQYF
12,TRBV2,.,CASSEQDYEQYF
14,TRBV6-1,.,CASSWDRVTYEQYF
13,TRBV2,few,CASSDITYQPQHF
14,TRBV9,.,CASSVLGLNTEAFF
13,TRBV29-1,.,CSVDRQGVNEQFF